Sequencing of this TCR beta chain was carried out in a study of blood T cell repertoires in COVID-19. The wider study: PBMCs, B-cell-depleted T cells, or T cells were the source of the cDNA or gDNA that made up the material.

The protocol was immunoSEQ multiplex PCR, while the TCRdb copy is restricted to in-frame clones and leaves out a portion. The repertoire consists of 56,000 or so clones, with about 83% occurring once and the leading ten covering 4%. The CDR3 loop spans 15 amino acids. Germline-derived CDR1 and CDR2 are SGHVS and FQNEAQ. Trimming took 5 bases from V and 0 from J, leaving 12 bases between them. This rearrangement joins TRBV7-8 to TRBJ2-3; D possibly corresponds to TRBD1 (5 bases). This sequence was found in a man aged 45-65 years with acute or convalescent COVID-19. The sequenced sample was peripheral blood. CDR3 sequence (DNA): TGTGCCAGCAGCCCCATGGACACTAGCACAGATACGCAGTATTTT. Protein sequence: CASSPMDTSTDTQYF.